These 17 T cell receptor beta chains share one sample of origin, sequenced in a study of cytomegalovirus exposure and HLA in healthy donors (dated by TCRdb to 2017 to 2019). Library construction relied on the immunoSEQ multiplex PCR assay. For the multiplex PCR, a mixture combining 60 forward primers for TCR Vbeta segments and 13 reverse primers for TCR Jbeta segments was used. This is the immuneACCESS table as TCRdb keeps it, with only in-frame sequences that have V and J called. A part of the clones is gone; compared with another copy, unresolved V genes explain less than half, and the rest is unexplained. This sample comprises around 180,000 clones, over 80% of them detected only once. The top ten hold 0.95% to 1.5% of the sample. The sample consisted of PBMCs. The receptor set was obtained from a boy between 2 and 15 years old in good health and CMV-seronegative.

The chain has TRBV13 and TRBJ1-4; D unclear. V was pared by 5 bases and J by 10 bases, with 17 bases between. CDR3 length equals 14 residues. Germline V CDR1 and CDR2: PRHDT, FYEKMQ (reference sequence). The CDR3: CASSPREAIGKLFF. For the CDR3, the DNA is TGTGCCAGCAGCCCCCGGGAAGCCATTGGAAAACTGTTTTTT.

Only a few counts were recorded for this clone. The chain couples TRBV21-1 to TRBJ2-7; the D call in the table, TRBD1, was not verified against the DNA. TRBV21-1 is reported as a pseudogene. CDR3 length: 16 amino acids. The CDR3 loop reads CASSMLGTGPSYEQYV. The DNA of the CDR3 is TGTGCCAGCAGCATGCTGGGGACAGGGCCCTCCTACGAGCAGTACGTC.

This clone appeared a single time. The chain joins TRBV27 to TRBJ1-5, with TRBD1 matching 9 bases. After removal of 4 bases from V and 5 bases from J, the junction contained 3 bases not matched to a gene. The CDR3 contains 14 residues. CDR1 and CDR2 from the germline V gene are MNHEY and SMNVEV (reference sequence). CDR3: CASSSRQGDQPQHF. For the CDR3, the DNA is TGTGCCAGCAGTTCAAGACAGGGGGATCAGCCCCAGCATTTT.

This chain uses TRBV10-3 with TRBJ2-7, with D possibly TRBD2 on 7 matching bases. CDR1 and CDR2 (germline): ENHRY, SYGVKD. The CDR3 is 14 residues long. Trimming removed 8 bases at V and 5 bases at J, with 19 bases between. The CDR3 region has the DNA TGTGCCATCGGTACGGACAGCGGGACCCACGAGCAGTACTTC. Translated: CAIGTDSGTHEQYF.

The chain joins TRBV11-2 to TRBJ2-7; 8 positions match TRBD1. This CDR3 is 14 amino acids long. V shed 1 base and J 2 bases; nucleotides not matched to a gene: 1. Germline V gene sequence: CDR1 SGHAT, CDR2 FQNNGV. CDR3 loop: CASSLAGGPYEQYV. Written as DNA, the CDR3 is TGTGCCAGCAGCTTAGCAGGGGGCCCCTACGAGCAGTACGTC.

This chain links TRBV30 with TRBJ2-7; a weak D match, TRBD1 (5 bases). Looked up from germline, CDR1 is GTSNPN and CDR2 is SVGIG (reference sequence). Trimming took off 4 bases at V and 3 bases at J, with 13 bases between the two ends. The CDR3 runs 13 residues. As DNA, the CDR3 is TGTGCCTGGACCAACGACAGATTCTACGAGCAGTACTTC. This translates into CAWTNDRFYEQYF.

This chain links TRBV6-1 with TRBJ1-1, with 7 bases that match TRBD1. Germline trimming cut 4 bases from V and 0 bases from J; bases unmatched to any gene: 5. The CDR3 has 15 residues. Germline CDR1 and CDR2: MNHNS and SASEGT. For the CDR3, the DNA is TGTGCCAGCAGTGCGACAGGGAATATGAACACTGAAGCTTTCTTT. This translates into CASSATGNMNTEAFF.

V is TRBV18 and J is TRBJ1-4, with 7 nucleotides matching TRBD1. CDR1 is KGHSH and CDR2 is LQKENI in the germline V gene. The CDR3 length is 15 residues. Unmatched junction bases numbered 4, after V lost 6 bases and J lost 0 bases. This CDR3 is CASSPDRATNEKLFF. CDR3 sequence (DNA): TGTGCCAGCTCTCCCGACAGGGCAACTAATGAAAAACTGTTTTTT.

The rearrangement joins TRBV5-4 to TRBJ2-1; 7 nucleotides line up with TRBD1. V was pared by 4 bases and J by 6 bases, with 10 bases of the junction left unmatched. Germline V CDR1 and CDR2: SGHNT, YYREEE (reference sequence). The CDR3 has 15 amino acids. The CDR3 DNA reads TGTGCCAGCAGCCCGGAATGGACAGGAGGCAATGAGCAGTTCTTC. Translated: CASSPEWTGGNEQFF.

The V gene is TRBV13, the J gene TRBJ2-3; no clear D. V was clipped by 2 bases and J by 4 bases, with 10 bases between them. This CDR3 region has 14 residues. CDR1 PRHDT and CDR2 FYEKMQ come from the germline V gene (reference sequence). The CDR3 DNA reads as TGTGCCAGCAGCTTACCCTTGAGATCAGATACGCAGTATTTT. Amino acids: CASSLPLRSDTQYF.

The genes are TRBV7-2 and TRBJ1-6; D perhaps matches TRBD1 (5 bases). Trimming removed 5 bases at V and 3 bases at J, with 11 bases between. In germline, CDR1 is SGHTA, CDR2 FQGNSA. This CDR3 is built from 15 residues. In DNA form, the CDR3 reads TGTGCCAGCAGCGACAGAGCCCTCTATAATTCACCCCTCCACTTT. Its protein is CASSDRALYNSPLHF.

V is TRBV19 and J is TRBJ1-4; 7 bases map to TRBD1. This CDR3 spans 14 amino acids. Germline CDR1 and CDR2: LNHDA and SQIVND (reference sequence). The junction had 5 bases not matched to a gene; V was cut back by 6 bases and J by 4 bases. CDR3 DNA sequence: TGTGCCAGTAGGACGGGACAGATTAATGAAAAACTGTTTTTT. Its translation is CASRTGQINEKLFF.

This clone was seen a single time. The gene calls are TRBV27 and TRBJ2-7, with a possible D match to TRBD2 (5 bases). There are 15 residues in the CDR3. Trimming removed 2 bases at V and 2 bases at J, with 13 bases between. Germline V gene sequence: CDR1 MNHEY, CDR2 SMNVEV (reference sequence). This CDR3 is CASSLKAGSTYEQYV. CDR3 DNA: TGTGCCAGCAGTTTAAAGGCGGGTTCCACCTACGAGCAGTACGTC.

V gene TRBV7-2 combines with J gene TRBJ2-6; weak D call: TRBD1 (6 bases). Per germline, CDR1 SGHTA and CDR2 FQGNSA. The CDR3 loop spans 14 amino acids. V lost 6 bases to trimming and J lost 2 bases, with 8 bases between them. The DNA for the CDR3 is TGTGCCAGCAGGCCAGGGGCTGGGGCCAACGTCCTGACTTTC. Protein: CASRPGAGANVLTF. Looking up the rest from reference TRBV7-2 and TRBJ2-6 gives the full variable domain: GAGVSQSPSNKVTEKGKDVELRCDPISGHTALYWYRQSLGQGLEFLIYFQGNSAPDKSGLPSDRFSAERTGGSVSTLTIQRTQQEDSAVYLCASRPGAGANVLTFGAGSRLTVL.

The V gene is TRBV4-3, the J gene TRBJ1-5; a weak D match, TRBD1 (5 bases). Germline CDR1 and CDR2: LGHNA and YSLEER. The CDR3 loop spans 14 amino acids. With 0 bases removed from V and 6 bases from J, the gap between germline ends came to 9 bases. CDR3 nucleotides: TGCGCCAGCAGCCAAGACAGGGTCGGTCAGCCCCAGCATTTT. Translation gives CASSQDRVGQPQHF.

CDR3 sequence: CASSERAGLYYGYTF. The CDR3 nucleotides are TGTGCCAGCAGTGAAAGGGCAGGGTTATACTATGGCTACACCTTC. This rearrangement joins TRBV2 to TRBJ1-2, with TRBD1 as a possible D gene (5 bases). The CDR3 length is 15 residues. Trimming left V 2 bases short and J 3 bases short, with 13 bases between. Per the germline V gene, CDR1 is SNHLY and CDR2 is FYNNEI.

V usage is TRBV5-1 and J usage is TRBJ2-1, with TRBD2 matching 8 bases. CDR3 size: 17 residues. Trimming took 0 bases from V and 2 from J; bases not matched to a gene: 7. Germline V lookup: CDR1 SGHRS, CDR2 YFSETQ. DNA of the CDR3: TGCGCCAGCAGCTTGGAAGGGCTAGCGGGCCCCTACAATGAGCAGTTCTTC. As protein: CASSLEGLAGPYNEQFF.